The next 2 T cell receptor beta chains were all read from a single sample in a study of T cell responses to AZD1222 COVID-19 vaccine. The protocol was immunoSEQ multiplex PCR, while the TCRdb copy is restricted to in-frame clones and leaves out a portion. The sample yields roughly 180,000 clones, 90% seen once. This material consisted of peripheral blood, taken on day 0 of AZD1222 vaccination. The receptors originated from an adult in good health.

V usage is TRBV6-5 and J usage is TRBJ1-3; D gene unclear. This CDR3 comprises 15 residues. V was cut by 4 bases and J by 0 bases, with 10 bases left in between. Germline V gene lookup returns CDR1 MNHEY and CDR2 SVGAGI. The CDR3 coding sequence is TGTGCCAGCAGTTTTGCAGTCGGCTCTGGAAACACCATATATTTT. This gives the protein CASSFAVGSGNTIYF.

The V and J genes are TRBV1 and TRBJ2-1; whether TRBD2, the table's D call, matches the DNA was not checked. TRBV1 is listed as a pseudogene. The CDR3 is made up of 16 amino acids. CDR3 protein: CTSSQNSGGAYNEQFF. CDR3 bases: TGCACCAGCAGCCAAAATAGCGGGGGGGCCTACAATGAGCAGTTCTTC.